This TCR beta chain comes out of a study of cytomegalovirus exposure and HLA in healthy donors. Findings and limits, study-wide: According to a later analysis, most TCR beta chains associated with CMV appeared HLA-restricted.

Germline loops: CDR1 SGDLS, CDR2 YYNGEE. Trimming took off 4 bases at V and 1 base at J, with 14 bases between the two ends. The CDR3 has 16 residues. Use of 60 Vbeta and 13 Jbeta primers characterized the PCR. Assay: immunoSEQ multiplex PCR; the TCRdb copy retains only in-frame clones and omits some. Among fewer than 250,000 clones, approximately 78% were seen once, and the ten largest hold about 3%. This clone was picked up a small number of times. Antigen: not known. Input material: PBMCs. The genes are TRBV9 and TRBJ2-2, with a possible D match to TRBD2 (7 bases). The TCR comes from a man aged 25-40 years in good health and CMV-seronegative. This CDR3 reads CASSPRGGENTGELFF. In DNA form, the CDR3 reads TGTGCCAGCAGCCCTAGGGGGGGGGAGAACACCGGGGAGCTGTTTTTT. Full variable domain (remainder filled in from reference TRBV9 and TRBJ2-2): DSGVTQTPKHLITATGQRVTLRCSPRSGDLSVYWYQQSLDQGLQFLIQYYNGEERAKGNILERFSAQQFPDLHSELNLSSLELGDSALYFCASSPRGGENTGELFFGEGSRLTVL.